The TCR beta chain under discussion was sequenced for a study of blood T cell repertoires in COVID-19. Whole-study context: Collection of acute and convalescent COVID-19 samples took place in the United States, Italy and Spain. T cells, B-cell-depleted T cells, or PBMCs provided the cDNA or gDNA that served as material.

As handled by the study authors: It was from reference gene primer amplification that nucleated cell counts were estimated. TCRdb's table, derived via immunoSEQ multiplex PCR, lists solely in-frame clones and lacks some. For V, J and clone size, that table is used; D and trimming come from the DNA. The repertoire holds around 260,000 clones, 80% to 90% seen once, with approximately 2% in the top ten. Trimming removed 2 bases from V and 0 bases from J, with 17 bases in between. The germline gives CDR1 LGHNA, CDR2 YNFKEQ. This CDR3 region has 19 residues. J is TRBJ2-6 and V is TRBV4-2; D is unclear. The receptor's source is a man in his thirties or forties with active or convalescent COVID-19. The sample comprised peripheral blood. CDR3 residues: CASSQRLSVTASGANVLTF. In DNA, the CDR3 is TGTGCCAGCAGCCAACGTCTTTCGGTAACCGCCTCTGGGGCCAACGTCCTGACTTTC.